This is a list of T cell receptor beta chains from one sample in a study of OX40 agonist ivuxolimab in advanced cancers. Sequenced by immunoSEQ multiplex PCR; TCRdb stores in-frame clones only, minus some. The sample records 50,000 to 65,000 clones, 81% being singletons. The sequencing here drew on CD4+ or CD8+ T cells sorted from blood, taken in a trial of the OX40 agonist ivuxolimab. The receptors come from an adult with an advanced solid tumor such as melanoma, head and neck, liver or kidney cancer. CDR3s include the opening cysteine and the closing phenylalanine or tryptophan. The D gene is left open where the match is weak. Not all rows give a size; the values are once, few, many and, for expanded clones, a class.

d_gene | j_gene | v_gene | abundance | CDR3aa | CDR3nt
. | TRBJ1-2 | TRBV29-1 | . | CSVEEGWDGYTF | TGCAGCGTTGAAGAGGGTTGGGATGGCTACACCTTC
TRBD1 | TRBJ1-5 | TRBV19 | few | CASSGTGNQPQHF | TGTGCCAGTAGTGGGACAGGTAATCAGCCCCAGCATTTT
. | TRBJ2-4 | TRBV5-6 | . | CASSPYRGVGLNIQYF | TGTGCCAGCAGCCCGTATAGGGGGGTAGGTCTAAACATTCAGTACTTC
. | TRBJ2-5 | TRBV2 | . | CASSGRRNQETQYF | TGTGCCAGCAGTGGGAGAAGGAATCAAGAGACCCAGTACTTC
. | TRBJ1-1 | TRBV5-6 | . | CASSSRWNTEAFF | TGTGCCAGCAGCTCCCGCTGGAACACTGAAGCTTTCTTT
. | TRBJ2-1 | TRBV2 | . | CASSGVSSYNEQFF | TGTGCCAGCAGCGGGGTTAGCTCCTACAATGAGCAGTTCTTC
TRBD1 | TRBJ1-2 | TRBV30 | . | CAWSQGGGRGYTF | TGTGCCTGGAGTCAAGGGGGCGGTCGTGGCTACACCTTC
. | TRBJ2-2 | TRBV5-5 | . | CASSLTGGNTGELFF | TGTGCCAGCAGCTTAACCGGGGGGAACACCGGGGAGCTGTTTTTT
. | TRBJ1-1 | TRBV18 | . | CASSRGSEAFF | TGTGCCAGCTCACGGGGCAGTGAAGCTTTCTTT
TRBD1 | TRBJ1-2 | TRBV7-8 | . | CASSLTQGSNGYTF | TGTGCCAGCAGCTTGACACAGGGGAGTAATGGCTACACCTTC
TRBD2 | TRBJ2-1 | TRBV10-1 | . | CASSEGTSVNEQFF | TGCGCCAGCAGTGAAGGGACTAGCGTCAATGAGCAGTTCTTC
. | TRBJ1-6 | TRBV14 | . | CASSQDVLGPLHF | TGTGCCAGCAGCCAAGATGTATTGGGACCCCTCCACTTT
. | TRBJ1-2 | TRBV7-2 | once | CASSYKQGGDYGYTF | TGTGCCAGCAGCTATAAGCAAGGGGGTGACTATGGCTACACCTTC
. | TRBJ1-1 | TRBV30 | . | CAWRSRMIMVNTEAFF | TGTGCCTGGAGGAGCAGGATGATTATGGTGAACACTGAAGCTTTCTTT
. | TRBJ2-7 | TRBV5-1 | . | CASSSGPGDEQYF | TGCGCCAGCAGCTCGGGGCCGGGGGACGAGCAGTACTTC
. | TRBJ1-2 | TRBV27 | . | CASSLRTDLYGYTF | TGTGCCAGCAGTCTAAGGACCGACCTCTATGGCTACACCTTC
. | TRBJ1-2 | TRBV10-2 | few | CASSDPATGTNYGYTF | TGCGCCAGCAGTGACCCAGCTACAGGAACCAACTATGGCTACACCTTC
. | TRBJ1-6 | TRBV14 | . | CASSLGIWGTSPLHF | TGTGCCAGCAGCCTAGGGATTTGGGGGACTTCACCCCTCCACTTT
. | TRBJ2-3 | TRBV5-4 | once | CASSSGYSSTDTQYF | TGTGCCAGCAGCTCAGGGTATTCTAGCACAGATACGCAGTATTTT
. | TRBJ1-1 | TRBV7-8 | . | CASSYTQGLTEAFF | TGTGCCAGCAGCTACACACAGGGACTCACTGAAGCTTTCTTT
. | TRBJ2-5 | TRBV19 | . | CASSQRRRPDQETQYF | TGTGCCAGTAGTCAGAGAAGGAGACCCGACCAAGAGACCCAGTACTTC
. | TRBJ1-6 | TRBV19 | . | CASRSTTTNSPLHF | TGTGCCAGTAGAAGTACCACTACGAATTCACCCCTCCACTTT
. | TRBJ1-1 | TRBV4-1 | once | CASSQTVIPNTEAFF | TGCGCCAGCAGCCAAACCGTGATCCCGAACACTGAAGCTTTCTTT
TRBD1 | TRBJ2-5 | TRBV19 | . | CASSIGTGGRETQYF | TGTGCCAGTAGTATAGGTACAGGGGGCCGGGAGACCCAGTACTTC
. | TRBJ2-3 | TRBV7-8 | . | CASSSYLFRGADTQYF | TGTGCCAGCAGCTCATATTTATTCAGGGGGGCAGATACGCAGTATTTT
TRBD1 | TRBJ2-6 | TRBV5-1 | . | CASSLGGQGALGANVLTF | TGCGCCAGCAGCTTGGGGGGACAGGGGGCGCTTGGGGCCAACGTCCTGACTTTC
. | TRBJ1-2 | TRBV11-3 | . | CASSPKVLGYGYTF | TGTGCCAGCAGCCCTAAGGTGCTGGGCTATGGCTACACCTTC
. | TRBJ2-7 | TRBV18 | . | CASSRGHEQYF | TGTGCCAGCTCAAGGGGCCACGAGCAGTACTTC
TRBD1 | TRBJ1-4 | TRBV10-3 | . | CAISDRDRAGEKLFF | TGTGCCATCAGTGATCGGGACAGGGCGGGTGAAAAACTGTTTTTT
TRBD1 | TRBJ1-5 | TRBV18 | . | CASSPEGAAGQPQHF | TGTGCCAGCTCACCCGAGGGGGCTGCGGGTCAGCCCCAGCATTTT
. | TRBJ2-7 | TRBV18 | . | CASSPGVRATYEQYF | TGTGCCAGCTCACCAGGGGTGAGGGCCACCTACGAGCAGTACTTC
TRBD2 | TRBJ2-7 | TRBV6-6 | . | CAGSPPGGVYEQYF | TGTGCCGGCAGTCCCCCCGGGGGGGTTTACGAGCAGTACTTC
. | TRBJ2-3 | TRBV7-2 | . | CASSPYTDTQYF | TGTGCCAGCAGCCCGTATACAGATACGCAGTATTTT
TRBD1 | TRBJ1-1 | TRBV6-5 | . | CASSEGQGTEAFF | TGTGCCAGCTCCGAGGGACAGGGCACTGAAGCTTTCTTT
. | TRBJ1-1 | TRBV7-9 | . | CASSLAANTEAFF | TGTGCCAGCAGCTTAGCCGCAAACACTGAAGCTTTCTTT
. | TRBJ2-7 | TRBV6-5 | few | CASQTRPSSYEQYF | TGTGCCAGTCAAACACGTCCTTCCTCCTACGAGCAGTACTTC
. | TRBJ2-1 | TRBV5-1 | . | CASSDTGERGNEQFF | TGCGCCAGCAGCGATACGGGGGAAAGGGGCAATGAGCAGTTCTTC
. | TRBJ2-3 | TRBV27 | once | CASSLPQGAQYF | TGTGCCAGCAGTTTACCCCAGGGTGCGCAGTATTTT
TRBD1 | TRBJ2-2 | TRBV18 | . | CASSPRAGGSTGELFF | TGTGCCAGCTCACCACGGGCAGGGGGTTCCACCGGGGAGCTGTTTTTT
. | TRBJ1-5 | TRBV4-2 | . | CASSQIGGQPQHF | TGTGCCAGCAGCCAAATAGGGGGACAGCCCCAGCATTTT
TRBD1 | TRBJ1-2 | TRBV6-1 | few | CASSGTGVRNYGYTF | TGTGCCAGCAGTGGGACAGGGGTTCGTAACTATGGCTACACCTTC
. | TRBJ1-4 | TRBV5-6 | . | CASSLGVEEKLFF | TGTGCCAGCAGCCTGGGAGTGGAGGAAAAACTGTTTTTT